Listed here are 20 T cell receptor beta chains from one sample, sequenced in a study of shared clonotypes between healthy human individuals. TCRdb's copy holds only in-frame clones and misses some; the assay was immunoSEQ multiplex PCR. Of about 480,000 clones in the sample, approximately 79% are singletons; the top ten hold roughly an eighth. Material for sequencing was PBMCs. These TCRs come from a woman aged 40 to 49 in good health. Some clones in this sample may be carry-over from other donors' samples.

The CDR3 loop is CASSTPGLAVPYEQYF. In nucleotides, the CDR3 is TGTGCCAGTAGTACCCCGGGACTAGCGGTTCCCTACGAGCAGTACTTC. The chain joins TRBV19 to TRBJ2-7, with 11 bases aligning to TRBD2. Germline assignment: CDR1 LNHDA and CDR2 SQIVND (reference sequence). The CDR3 consists of 16 residues. Trimming took 4 bases from V and 2 from J; bases not matched to a gene: 7.

The DNA of the CDR3 is TGTGCCAGCAGTCCCGTCCTGGGGTTCCAAGAGACCCAGTACTTC. It specifies CASSPVLGFQETQYF. The chain recombines TRBV11-2 with TRBJ2-5; D not certain. V was pared by 6 bases and J by 1 base, with 15 bases between. This CDR3 contains 15 residues. Germline-derived CDR1 and CDR2 are SGHAT and FQNNGV.

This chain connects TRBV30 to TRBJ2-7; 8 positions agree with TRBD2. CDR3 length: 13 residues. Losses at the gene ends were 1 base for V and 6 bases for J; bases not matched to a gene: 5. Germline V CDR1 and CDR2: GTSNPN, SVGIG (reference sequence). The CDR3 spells CAWSALAGTEQYF. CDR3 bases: TGTGCCTGGAGTGCATTAGCGGGAACCGAGCAGTACTTC.

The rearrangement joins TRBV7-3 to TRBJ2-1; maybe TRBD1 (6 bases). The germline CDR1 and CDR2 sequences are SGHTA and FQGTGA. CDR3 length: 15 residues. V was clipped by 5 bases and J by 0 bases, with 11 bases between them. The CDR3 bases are TGTGCCAGCAGCACGGACAGCTACTCCTACAATGAGCAGTTCTTC. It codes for CASSTDSYSYNEQFF.

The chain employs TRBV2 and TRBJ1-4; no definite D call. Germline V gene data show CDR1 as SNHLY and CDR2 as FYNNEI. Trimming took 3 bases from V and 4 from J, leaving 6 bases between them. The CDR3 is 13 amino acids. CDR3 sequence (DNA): TGTGCCAGCAGTGATACAGATAATGAAAAACTGTTTTTT. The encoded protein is CASSDTDNEKLFF.

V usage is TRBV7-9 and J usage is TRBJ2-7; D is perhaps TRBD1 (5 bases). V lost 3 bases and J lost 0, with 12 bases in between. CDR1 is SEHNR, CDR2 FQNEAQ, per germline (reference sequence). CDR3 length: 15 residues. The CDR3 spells CASSLGLSYSYEQYF. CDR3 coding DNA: TGTGCCAGCAGCTTGGGGCTATCTTACTCCTACGAGCAGTACTTC.

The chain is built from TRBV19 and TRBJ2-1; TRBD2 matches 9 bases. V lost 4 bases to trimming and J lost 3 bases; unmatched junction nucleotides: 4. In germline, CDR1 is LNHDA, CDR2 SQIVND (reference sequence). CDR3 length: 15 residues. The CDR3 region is CASSTLAGLYNEQFF. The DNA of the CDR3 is TGTGCCAGTAGTACACTAGCGGGTCTCTACAATGAGCAGTTCTTC.

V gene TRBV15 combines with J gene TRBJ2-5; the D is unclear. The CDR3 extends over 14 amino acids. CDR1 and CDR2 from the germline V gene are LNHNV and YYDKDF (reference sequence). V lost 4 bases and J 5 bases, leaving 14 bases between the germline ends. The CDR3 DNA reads TGTGCCACCAGCAAAAGGGCTCAAGGGGAGACCCAGTACTTC. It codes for CATSKRAQGETQYF. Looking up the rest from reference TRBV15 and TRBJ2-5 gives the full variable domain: DAMVIQNPRYQVTQFGKPVTLSCSQTLNHNVMYWYQQKSSQAPKLLFHYYDKDFNNEADTPDNFQSRRPNTSFCFLDIRSPGLGDTAMYLCATSKRAQGETQYFGPGTRLLVL.

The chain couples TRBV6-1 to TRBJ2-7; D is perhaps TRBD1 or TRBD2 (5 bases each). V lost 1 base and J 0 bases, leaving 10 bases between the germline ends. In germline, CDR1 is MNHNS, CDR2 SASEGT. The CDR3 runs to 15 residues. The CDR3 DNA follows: TGTGCCAGCAGTGAAGTGGCAGGGAGCTCCTACGAGCAGTACTTC. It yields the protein CASSEVAGSSYEQYF.

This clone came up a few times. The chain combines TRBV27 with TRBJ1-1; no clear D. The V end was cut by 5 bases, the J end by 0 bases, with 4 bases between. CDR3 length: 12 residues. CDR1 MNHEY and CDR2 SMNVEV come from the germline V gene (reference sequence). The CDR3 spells CASSDMNTEAFF. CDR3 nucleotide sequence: TGTGCCAGCAGTGATATGAACACTGAAGCTTTCTTT.

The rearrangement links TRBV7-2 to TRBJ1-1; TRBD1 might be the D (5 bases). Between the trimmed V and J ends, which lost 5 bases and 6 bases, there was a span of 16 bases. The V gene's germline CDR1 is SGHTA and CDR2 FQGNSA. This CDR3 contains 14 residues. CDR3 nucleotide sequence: TGTGCCAGCAGCACCCAGAAGGGGAAGGCTGAAGCTTTCTTT. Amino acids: CASSTQKGKAEAFF.

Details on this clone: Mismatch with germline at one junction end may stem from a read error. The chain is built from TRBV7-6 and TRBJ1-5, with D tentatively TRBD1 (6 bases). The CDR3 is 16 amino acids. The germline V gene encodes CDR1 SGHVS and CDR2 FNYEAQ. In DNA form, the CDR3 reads TGTGCCAGCAGCACCAGGACAGAGTATAGCAATAAGCCCCAGCATTTT. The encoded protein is CASSTRTEYSNKPQHF.

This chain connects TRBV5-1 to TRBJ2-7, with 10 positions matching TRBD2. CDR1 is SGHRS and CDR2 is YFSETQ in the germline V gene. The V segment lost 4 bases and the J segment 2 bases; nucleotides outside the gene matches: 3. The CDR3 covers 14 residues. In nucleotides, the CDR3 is TGCGCCAGCAGCGCGGGACTAGCGACCTACGAGCAGTACTTC. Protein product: CASSAGLATYEQYF.

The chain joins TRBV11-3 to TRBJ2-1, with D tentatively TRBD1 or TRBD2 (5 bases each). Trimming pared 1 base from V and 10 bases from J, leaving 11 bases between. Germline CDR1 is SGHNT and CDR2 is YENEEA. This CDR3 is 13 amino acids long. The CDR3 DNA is TGTGCCAGCAGCTTAGGAGGGGTATCCGAGCAGTTCTTC. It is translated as CASSLGGVSEQFF.

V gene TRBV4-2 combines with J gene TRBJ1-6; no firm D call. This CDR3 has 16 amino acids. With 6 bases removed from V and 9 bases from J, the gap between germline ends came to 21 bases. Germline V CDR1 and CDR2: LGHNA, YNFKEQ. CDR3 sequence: CASRIQRDSWGSPLHF. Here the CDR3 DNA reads TGTGCCAGCAGGATTCAGCGGGATTCATGGGGTTCACCCCTCCACTTT.

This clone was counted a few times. This chain's CDR3 is CASSELEWYEQFF. The CDR3 DNA sequence: TGTGCCAGCAGCGAGTTAGAGTGGTATGAGCAGTTCTTC. The gene calls are TRBV2 and TRBJ2-1, with D unclear. Germline V gives CDR1 SNHLY, CDR2 FYNNEI. The CDR3 runs to 13 residues. Trimming removed 6 bases from V and 8 bases from J, with 14 bases in between. The complete variable domain, with remaining parts taken from reference TRBV2 and TRBJ2-1, reads EPEVTQTPSHQVTQMGQEVILRCVPISNHLYFYWYRQILGQKVEFLVSFYNNEISEKSEIFDDQFSVERPDGSNFTLKIRSTKLEDSAMYFCASSELEWYEQFFGPGTRLTVL.

DNA of the CDR3: TGTGCCAGCAGCTTAGGTTTGACAGGGAATCCTGCTGAGCAGTTCTTC. Protein sequence: CASSLGLTGNPAEQFF. The chain carries TRBV11-2 and TRBJ2-1, with 7 bases matching TRBD1. The CDR3 is made up of 16 amino acids. The germline gives CDR1 SGHAT, CDR2 FQNNGV. V dropped 1 base and J dropped 9; count of bases not matched to a gene: 12.

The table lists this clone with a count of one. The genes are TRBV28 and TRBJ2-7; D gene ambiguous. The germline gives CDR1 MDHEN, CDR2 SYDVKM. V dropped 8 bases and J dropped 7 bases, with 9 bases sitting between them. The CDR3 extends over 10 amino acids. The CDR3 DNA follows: TGTGCCAGCGGCTTAGGGGAGCAGTACTTC. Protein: CASGLGEQYF.

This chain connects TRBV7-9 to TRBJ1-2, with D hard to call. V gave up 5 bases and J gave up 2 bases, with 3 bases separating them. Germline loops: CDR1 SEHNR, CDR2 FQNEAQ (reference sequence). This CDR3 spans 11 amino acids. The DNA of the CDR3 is TGTGCCAGCAGCCAAAACTATGGCTACACCTTC. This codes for CASSQNYGYTF.

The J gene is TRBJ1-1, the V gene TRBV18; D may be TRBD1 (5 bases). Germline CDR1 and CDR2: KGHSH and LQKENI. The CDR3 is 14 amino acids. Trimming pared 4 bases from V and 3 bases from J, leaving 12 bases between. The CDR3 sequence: CASSLTTDDTEAFF. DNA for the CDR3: TGTGCCAGCTCACTCACGACAGATGACACTGAAGCTTTCTTT.